This TCR beta chain was sequenced in a study of identical twins. The length of the CDR3 is 13 residues. The germline V gene encodes CDR1 MNHNS and CDR2 SASEGT. V was cut by 6 bases and J by 6 bases, with 15 bases left in between. TCRdb independently ran MiXCR on the 5' RACE reads; one entry per CDR3 protein. The data hold 520,000 or so distinct CDR3 sequences, with around 20% observed a single time. This sample also belongs to another study, concerning T cells expressing NK-cell markers. That report adds: Sequencing covered eight donors, seven HCMV-seropositive and one seronegative.

This receptor was taken from a woman between 18 and 29 years old in good health. V and J are TRBV6-1 and TRBJ2-7; TRBD1 is a possible D gene (5 bases). Material for sequencing was CD4+ T cells sorted from blood. CDR3 nucleotide sequence: TGTGCCAGCAGAGAACAGGAATACGGCGAGCAGTACTTC. It is translated as CASREQEYGEQYF.